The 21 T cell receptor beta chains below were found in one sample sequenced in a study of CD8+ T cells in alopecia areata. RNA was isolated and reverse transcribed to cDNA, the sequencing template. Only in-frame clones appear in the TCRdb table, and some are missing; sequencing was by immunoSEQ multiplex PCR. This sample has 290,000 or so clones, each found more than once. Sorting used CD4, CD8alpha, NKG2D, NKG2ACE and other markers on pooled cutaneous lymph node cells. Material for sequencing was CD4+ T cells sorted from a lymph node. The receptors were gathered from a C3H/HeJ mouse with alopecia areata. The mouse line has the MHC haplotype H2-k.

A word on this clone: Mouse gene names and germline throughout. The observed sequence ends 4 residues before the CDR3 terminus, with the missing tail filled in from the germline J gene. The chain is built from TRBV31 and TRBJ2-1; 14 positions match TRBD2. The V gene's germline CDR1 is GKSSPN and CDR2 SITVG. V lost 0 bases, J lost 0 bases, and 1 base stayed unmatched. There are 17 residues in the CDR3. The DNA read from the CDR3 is TGTGCCTGGAGTCTAGGGACTGGGGGGGCTAACTATGCT. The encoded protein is CAWSLGTGGANYA. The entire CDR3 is CAWSLGTGGANYAEQFF.

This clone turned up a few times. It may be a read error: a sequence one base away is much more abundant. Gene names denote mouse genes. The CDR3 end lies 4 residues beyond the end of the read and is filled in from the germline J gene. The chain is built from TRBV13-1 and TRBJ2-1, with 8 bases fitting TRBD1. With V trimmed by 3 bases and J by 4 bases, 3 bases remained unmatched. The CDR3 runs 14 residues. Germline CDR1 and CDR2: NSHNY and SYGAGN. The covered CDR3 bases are TGTGCCAGCAGTGGGACAGGGAAATATGCT. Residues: CASSGTGKYA. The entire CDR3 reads CASSGTGKYAEQFF.

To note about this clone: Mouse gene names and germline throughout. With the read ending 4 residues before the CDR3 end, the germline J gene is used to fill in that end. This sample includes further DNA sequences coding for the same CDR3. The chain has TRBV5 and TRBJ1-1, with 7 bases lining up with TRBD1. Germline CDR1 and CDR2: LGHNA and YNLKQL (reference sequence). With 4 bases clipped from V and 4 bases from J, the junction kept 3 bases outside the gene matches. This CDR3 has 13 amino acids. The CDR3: CASSPTGSTEVFF. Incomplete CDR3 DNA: TGTGCCAGCAGCCCGACAGGGTCCACA.

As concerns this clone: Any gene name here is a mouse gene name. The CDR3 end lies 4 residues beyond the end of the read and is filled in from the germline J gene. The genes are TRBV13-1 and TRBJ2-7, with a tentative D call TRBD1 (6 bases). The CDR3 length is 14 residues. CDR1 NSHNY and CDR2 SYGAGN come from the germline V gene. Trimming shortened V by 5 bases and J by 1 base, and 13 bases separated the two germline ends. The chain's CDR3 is CASRGVQGSYEQYF. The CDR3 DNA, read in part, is TGTGCCAGCAGAGGCGTACAGGGATCCTAT.

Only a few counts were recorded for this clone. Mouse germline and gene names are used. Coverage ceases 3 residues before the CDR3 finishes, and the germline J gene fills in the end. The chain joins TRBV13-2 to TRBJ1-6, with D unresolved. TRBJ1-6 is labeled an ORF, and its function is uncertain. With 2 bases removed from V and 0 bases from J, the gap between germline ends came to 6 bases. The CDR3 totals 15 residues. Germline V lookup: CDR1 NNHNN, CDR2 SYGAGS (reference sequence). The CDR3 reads CASGEPVSYNSPLYF. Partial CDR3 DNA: TGTGCCAGCGGTGAACCAGTTTCCTATAATTCGCCC.

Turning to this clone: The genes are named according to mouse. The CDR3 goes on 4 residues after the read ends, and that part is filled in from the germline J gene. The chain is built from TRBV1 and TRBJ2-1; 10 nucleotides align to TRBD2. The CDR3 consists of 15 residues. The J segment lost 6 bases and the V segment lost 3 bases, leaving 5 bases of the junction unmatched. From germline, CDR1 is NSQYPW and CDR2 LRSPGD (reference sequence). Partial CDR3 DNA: TGCACCTGCAGTGCCCCGGACTGGGGGATTGCT. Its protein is CTCSAPDWGIA. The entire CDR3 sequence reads CTCSAPDWGIAEQFF.

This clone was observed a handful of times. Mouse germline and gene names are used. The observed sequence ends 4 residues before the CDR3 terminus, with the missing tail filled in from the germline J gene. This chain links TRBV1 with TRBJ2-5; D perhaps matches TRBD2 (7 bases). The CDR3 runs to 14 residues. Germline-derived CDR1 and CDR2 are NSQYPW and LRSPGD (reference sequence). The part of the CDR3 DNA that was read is TGCACCTGCAGTGGGGGGGCGCGAGGAGAC. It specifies CTCSGGARGD. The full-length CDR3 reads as CTCSGGARGDTQYF. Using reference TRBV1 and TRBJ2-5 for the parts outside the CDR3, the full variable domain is VTLLEQNPRWRLVPRGQAVNLRCILKNSQYPWMSWYQQDLQKQLQWLFTLRSPGDKEVKSLPGADYLATRVTDTELRLQVANMSQGRTLYCTCSGGARGDTQYFGPGTRLLVL.

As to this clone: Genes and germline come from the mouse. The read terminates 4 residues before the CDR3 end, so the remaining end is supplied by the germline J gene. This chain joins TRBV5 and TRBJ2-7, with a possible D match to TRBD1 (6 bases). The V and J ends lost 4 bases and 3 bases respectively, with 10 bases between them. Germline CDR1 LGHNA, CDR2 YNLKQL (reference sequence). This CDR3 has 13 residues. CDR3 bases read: TGTGCCAGCAGCCCGGGACAAATCTAT. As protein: CASSPGQIY. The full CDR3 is CASSPGQIYEQYF.

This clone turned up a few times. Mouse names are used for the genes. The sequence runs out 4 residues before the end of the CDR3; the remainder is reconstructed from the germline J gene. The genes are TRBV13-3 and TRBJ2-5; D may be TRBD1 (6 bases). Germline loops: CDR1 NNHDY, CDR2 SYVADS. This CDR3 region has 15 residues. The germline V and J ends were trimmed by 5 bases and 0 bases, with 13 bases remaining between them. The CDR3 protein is CASREARGNQDTQYF. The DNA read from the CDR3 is TGTGCCAGCAGGGAGGCCAGGGGAAACCAAGAC.

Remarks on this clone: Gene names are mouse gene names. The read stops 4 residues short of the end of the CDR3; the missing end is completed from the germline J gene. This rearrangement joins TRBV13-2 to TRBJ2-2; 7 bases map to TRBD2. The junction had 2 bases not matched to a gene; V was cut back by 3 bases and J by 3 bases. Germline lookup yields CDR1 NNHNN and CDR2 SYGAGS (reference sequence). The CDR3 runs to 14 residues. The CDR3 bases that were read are TGTGCCAGCGGTGTGTGGGGGGACACCGGG. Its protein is CASGVWGDTG. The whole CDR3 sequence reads CASGVWGDTGQLYF.

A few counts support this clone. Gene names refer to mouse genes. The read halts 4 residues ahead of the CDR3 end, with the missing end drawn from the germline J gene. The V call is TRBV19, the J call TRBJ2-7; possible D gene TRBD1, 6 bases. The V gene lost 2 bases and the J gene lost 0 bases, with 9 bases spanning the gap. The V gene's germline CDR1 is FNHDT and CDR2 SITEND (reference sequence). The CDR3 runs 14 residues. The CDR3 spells CASSMAGDSYEQYF. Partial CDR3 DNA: TGTGCCAGCAGTATGGCAGGGGACTCCTAT.

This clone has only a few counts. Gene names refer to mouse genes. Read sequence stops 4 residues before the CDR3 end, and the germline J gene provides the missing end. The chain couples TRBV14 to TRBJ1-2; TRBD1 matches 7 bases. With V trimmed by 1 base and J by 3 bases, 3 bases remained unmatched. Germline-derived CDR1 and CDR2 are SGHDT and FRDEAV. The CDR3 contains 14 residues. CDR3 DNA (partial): TGTGCCAGCAGTTTCAGGGGGCCGGACTCC. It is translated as CASSFRGPDS. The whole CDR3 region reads CASSFRGPDSDYTF.

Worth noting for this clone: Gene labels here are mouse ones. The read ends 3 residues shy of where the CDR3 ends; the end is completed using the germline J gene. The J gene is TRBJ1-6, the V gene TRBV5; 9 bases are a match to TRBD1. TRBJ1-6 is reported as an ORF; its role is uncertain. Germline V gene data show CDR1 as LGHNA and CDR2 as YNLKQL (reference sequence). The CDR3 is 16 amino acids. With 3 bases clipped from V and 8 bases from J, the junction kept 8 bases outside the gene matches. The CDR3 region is CASSQGTGIRDSPLYF. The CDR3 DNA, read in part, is TGTGCCAGCAGCCAGGGGACAGGGATTCGGGATTCGCCC.

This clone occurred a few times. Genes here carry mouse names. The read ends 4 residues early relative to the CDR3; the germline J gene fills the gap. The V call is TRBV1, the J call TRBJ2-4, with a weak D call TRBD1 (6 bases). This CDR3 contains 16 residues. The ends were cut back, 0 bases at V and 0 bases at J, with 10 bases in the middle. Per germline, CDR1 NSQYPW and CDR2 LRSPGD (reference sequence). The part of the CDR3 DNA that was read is TGCACCTGCAGTGCAGATCAGAGGGGGAGTCAAAAC. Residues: CTCSADQRGSQN. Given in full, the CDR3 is CTCSADQRGSQNTLYF.

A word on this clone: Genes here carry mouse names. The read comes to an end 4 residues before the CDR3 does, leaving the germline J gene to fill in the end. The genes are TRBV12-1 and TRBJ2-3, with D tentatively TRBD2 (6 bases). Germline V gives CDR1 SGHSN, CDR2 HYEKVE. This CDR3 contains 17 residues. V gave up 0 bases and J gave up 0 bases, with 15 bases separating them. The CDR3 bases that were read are TGTGCCAGCTCTCTCGACCCTGGGGAATCTAGTGCAGAA. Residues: CASSLDPGESSAE. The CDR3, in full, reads CASSLDPGESSAETLYF. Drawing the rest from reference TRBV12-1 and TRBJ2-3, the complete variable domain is DSGVVQSPRHIIKEKGGRSVLTCIPISGHSNVVWYQQTLGKELKFLIQHYEKVERDKGFLPSRFSVQQFDDYHSEMNMSALELEDSAMYFCASSLDPGESSAETLYFGSGTRLTVL.

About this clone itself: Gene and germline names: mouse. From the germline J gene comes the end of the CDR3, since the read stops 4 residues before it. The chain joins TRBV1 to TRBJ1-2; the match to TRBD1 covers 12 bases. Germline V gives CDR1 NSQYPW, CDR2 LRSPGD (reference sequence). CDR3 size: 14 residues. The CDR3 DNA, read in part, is TGCACCTGCAGTGCATGGGACAGGGGGCGC. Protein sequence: CTCSAWDRGR. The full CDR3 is CTCSAWDRGRDYTF.

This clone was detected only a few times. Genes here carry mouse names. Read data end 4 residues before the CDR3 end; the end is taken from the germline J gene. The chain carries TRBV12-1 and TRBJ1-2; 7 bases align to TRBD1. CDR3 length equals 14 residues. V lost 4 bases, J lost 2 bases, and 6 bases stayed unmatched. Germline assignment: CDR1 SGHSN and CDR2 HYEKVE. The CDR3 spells CASSHRGANSDYTF. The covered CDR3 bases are TGTGCCAGCTCCCACAGGGGCGCGAACTCC.

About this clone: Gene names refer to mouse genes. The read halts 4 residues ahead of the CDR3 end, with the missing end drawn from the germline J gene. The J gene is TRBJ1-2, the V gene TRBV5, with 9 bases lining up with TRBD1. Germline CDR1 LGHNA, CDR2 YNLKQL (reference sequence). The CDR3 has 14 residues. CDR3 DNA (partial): TGTGCCAGCAGCCAAAACAGGGGGCCCCCC. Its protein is CASSQNRGPP. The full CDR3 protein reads CASSQNRGPPDYTF.

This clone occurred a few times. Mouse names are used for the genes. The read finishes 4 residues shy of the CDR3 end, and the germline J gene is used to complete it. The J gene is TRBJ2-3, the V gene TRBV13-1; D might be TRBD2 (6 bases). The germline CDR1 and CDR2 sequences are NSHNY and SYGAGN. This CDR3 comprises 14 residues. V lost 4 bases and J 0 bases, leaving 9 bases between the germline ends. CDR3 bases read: TGTGCCAGCAGTATAGGGACTAGTGCAGAA. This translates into CASSIGTSAE. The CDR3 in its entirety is CASSIGTSAETLYF.

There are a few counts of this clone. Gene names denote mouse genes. The CDR3 sequence is CASSDQGQPAEQFF. Partial CDR3 DNA: TGTGCCAGCAGTGATCAGGGACAACCTGCT. The chain employs TRBV13-1 and TRBJ2-1; TRBD1 might be the D (6 bases). From the germline J gene comes the end of the CDR3, since the read stops 4 residues before it. Trimming took 1 base from V and 6 from J, leaving 11 bases between them. The length of the CDR3 is 14 residues. Germline values: CDR1 NSHNY, CDR2 SYGAGN.

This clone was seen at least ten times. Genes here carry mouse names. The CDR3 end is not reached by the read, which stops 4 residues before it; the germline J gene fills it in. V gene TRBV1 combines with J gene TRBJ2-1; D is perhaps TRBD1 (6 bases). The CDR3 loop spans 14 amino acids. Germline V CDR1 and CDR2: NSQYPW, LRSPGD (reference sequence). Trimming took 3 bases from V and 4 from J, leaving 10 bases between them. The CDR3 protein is CTCSAGQMYAEQFF. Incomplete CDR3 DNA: TGCACCTGCAGTGCCGGACAGATGTATGCT. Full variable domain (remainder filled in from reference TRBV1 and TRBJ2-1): VTLLEQNPRWRLVPRGQAVNLRCILKNSQYPWMSWYQQDLQKQLQWLFTLRSPGDKEVKSLPGADYLATRVTDTELRLQVANMSQGRTLYCTCSAGQMYAEQFFGPGTRLTVL.